The T cell receptor (beta chain) described here comes from a study of T cells after yellow fever vaccination. Study-wide context: It was SMART-Seq v4 Ultra Low Input that prepared the fractions with low cell numbers.

CDR1 and CDR2 (germline): SNHLY, FYNNEI. This CDR3 contains 12 residues. V lost 2 bases and J 8 bases, leaving 9 bases between the germline ends. TCRdb reprocessed the 5' RACE reads via MiXCR and lists one record per CDR3 protein. The top ten clones hold around 0.49% of a sample with 250,000 to 300,000 distinct CDR3 sequences, under 15% of them seen once. Only a few counts were recorded for this clonotype. Its antigen is undetermined. Study-wide points: Weaker overall was a secondary response that nonetheless peaked faster, on day 5 versus 15. Most primary-vaccination clones reappeared after the booster (about 97% CD4, around 88% CD8).

The rearrangement joins TRBV2 to TRBJ1-2, with D uncertain. The material was CD4+ T cells sorted from PBMCs, obtained 45 days after the yellow fever booster vaccination. This receptor was taken from a young man who received the YFV17D yellow fever vaccine. Written as DNA, the CDR3 is TGTGCCAGCAGTGAACACGACGCAGGCTACACCTTC. Its translation is CASSEHDAGYTF.